The entry that follows covers one TCR beta chain sequence. This CDR3 has 14 amino acids. Trimming took 0 bases from V and 2 from J, leaving 6 bases between them. Germline loops: CDR1 LGHNA, CDR2 YNFKEQ. Authors' methods: Reference gene primer amplification gave nucleated cell count estimates. TCRdb's table, derived via immunoSEQ multiplex PCR, lists solely in-frame clones and lacks some. V and J calls and clone size are as listed in that table; D and trimming were resolved from the DNA. The top ten hold roughly an eighth of the sample, which has nearly 60,000 clones, around 90% seen once. This entry comes from a study of blood T cell repertoires in COVID-19. At the level of the study: The study drew acute and convalescent COVID-19 samples from the United States, Italy and Spain.

This TCR derives from a man aged 55 to 70 with active COVID-19. The gene calls are TRBV4-2 and TRBJ2-3, with unresolved D. The sequencing sample was made of peripheral blood. The DNA of the CDR3 is TGTGCCAGCAGCCAAGATCCCTTCACAGATACGCAGTATTTT. Residues: CASSQDPFTDTQYF.